Sequencing of this T cell receptor beta chain was carried out in a study of cytomegalovirus exposure and HLA in healthy donors. The primer mix had 60 Vbeta and 13 Jbeta primers. Clones were sequenced by immunoSEQ multiplex PCR, and TCRdb holds only the in-frame ones, with some missing. The table has 150,000 or so clones, around 78% seen once. V was clipped by 4 bases and J by 5 bases, with 8 bases between them. Germline lookup yields CDR1 SGHTA and CDR2 FQGNSA. The CDR3 runs 12 residues. This chain connects TRBV7-2 to TRBJ2-5; D remains unclear. The sample comprised PBMCs. The receptor's source is a young woman in good health and CMV-seronegative. The CDR3 loop is CASSSSLETQYF. The CDR3 coding sequence is TGTGCCAGCAGCTCGAGCCTGGAGACCCAGTACTTC.